This T cell receptor beta chain appears in the sequencing data of a study of CD8 T cells in ankylosing spondylitis (dated by TCRdb to between 2016 and 2019). About the investigation overall: To find TCR variants linked to disease, the study profiled T cell receptor beta repertoires in ankylosing spondylitis patients and healthy donors. Peripheral blood was sampled, and synovial fluid was additionally collected from ankylosing spondylitis patients. The whole study cohort included roughly 110 healthy donors and 25 ankylosing spondylitis patients.

Points the paper makes about the study in general: Some motif variants had previously been reported in the synovial fluid and blood of reactive arthritis patients, which suggests shared mechanisms of disease initiation. Significant enrichment of the disease-linked clones was reported in matched synovial fluid samples from ankylosing spondylitis patients. In peripheral blood, the disease-linked clones were found at relatively low frequencies and had a CD8+ phenotype. Blood from ankylosing spondylitis patients appeared to be characterized by a TCR beta motif made up of seven or eight highly homologous amino acid variants.

This clonotype was counted only a few times. Its antigen is unknown. Base-call qualities are not available, and no considerably larger clone is one nucleotide away. V is shortened by 5 bases, J by 2 bases, and the region joining them spans 6 bases. The CDR3 measures 12 amino acids from cysteine to phenylalanine. Just the 36-base CDR3 DNA is kept, in frame starting at base 1. The germline V gene encodes CDR1 SEHNR and CDR2 FQNEAQ (reference sequence). The sample was run on an Illumina HiSeq 2500. TCR beta libraries were prepared by quantitative 5'-RACE with molecular barcodes. Per the authors' processing: To identify disease-linked TCR variants, a new computational method was used, one built on a probabilistic model of VDJ rearrangement. TCRdb cleaned the public reads at Q25 with fastp, built clones with MiXCR and kept in-frame beta chains. Under each unique CDR3 protein, matching rows form one entry showing the most common genes and DNA. For this entry, the V and J calls and clone size follow TCRdb and not the study's own pipeline. The sample records some 340,000 distinct CDR3 sequences, about 14% of which are singletons. The leading ten clones occupy 1.1% of the sample.

Sample: blood, either unsorted or a sorted T cell fraction (not recorded which). The TCR originated in a male donor with ankylosing spondylitis or in good health (not recorded which). Here the chain combines TRBV7-9 and TRBJ1-2; the best D guess is TRBD1, with 5 bases matching. The nucleotides are TGTGCCAGCAGCGGGGCCAACTATGGCTACACCTTC. Translated, it reads CASSGANYGYTF.